The rows below give T cell receptor beta chains drawn from one sample of a study of T cells in Graves' hyperthyroidism and ophthalmopathy. TCRdb called the multiplex PCR reads again in MiXCR, with one record for every CDR3 protein. The sample lists roughly 290,000 distinct CDR3 sequences, about an eighth occurring once. Material: blood. The receptors shown here come from a woman in her 30s with Graves' hyperthyroidism that later progressed to Graves' ophthalmopathy. Both conserved end residues are part of each CDR3. The order of the fields is D gene, J gene, clone size, CDR3 length, V gene, CDR3 protein, CDR3 DNA. A D gene is named only where the DNA matches it firmly. Only some rows state a clone size, as once, few, many or a class for expanded clones.

NA | TRBJ2-5 | many | 11 | TRBV6-1 | CAAGRDETQYF | TGTGCCGCGGGAAGGGACGAGACCCAGTACTTC
TRBD2 | TRBJ2-7 | many | 14 | TRBV10-3 | CAITAVAGPYEQYF | TGTGCCATCACGGCCGTAGCGGGTCCCTACGAGCAGTACTTC
NA | TRBJ1-2 | many | 15 | TRBV5-1 | CASSSMTPGSYGYTF | TGCGCCAGCAGCTCTATGACGCCAGGGAGCTATGGCTACACCTTC
TRBD1 | TRBJ1-1 | NA | 13 | TRBV11-3 | CASSLQQGTEAFF | TGTGCCAGCAGCCTCCAACAGGGGACTGAAGCTTTCTTT
NA | TRBJ2-5 | many | 14 | TRBV9 | CASSVEGASKTQYF | TGTGCCAGCAGCGTAGAAGGGGCATCGAAGACCCAGTACTTC
NA | TRBJ2-3 | many | 11 | TRBV29-1 | CSTLFTDTQYF | TGCAGCACCCTCTTCACAGATACGCAGTATTTT
NA | TRBJ2-3 | many | 14 | TRBV7-3 | CASSQRGSTDTQYF | TGTGCCAGCAGCCAACGGGGGAGCACAGATACGCAGTATTTT
TRBD2 | TRBJ2-4 | many | 16 | TRBV4-1 | CASSPQLAEAKNIQYF | TGCGCCAGCAGCCCGCAACTAGCGGAAGCCAAAAACATTCAGTACTTC
TRBD2 | TRBJ2-1 | many | 15 | TRBV18 | CASSQPGLRPGEQFF | TGTGCCAGCTCACAACCGGGACTACGACCCGGTGAGCAGTTCTTC
NA | TRBJ1-6 | few | 13 | TRBV20-1 | CSARVSRDSPLHF | TGCAGTGCCAGGGTTTCCCGGGATTCACCCCTCCACTTT
TRBD1 | TRBJ1-2 | NA | 17 | TRBV6-1 | CARSEAHAPHRGYGYTF | TGTGCCAGGAGTGAAGCCCACGCTCCCCACAGGGGCTATGGCTACACCTTC
NA | TRBJ2-1 | NA | 11 | TRBV29-1 | CSVVPYNEQFF | TGCAGCGTTGTTCCCTACAATGAGCAGTTCTTC
TRBD1 | TRBJ2-6 | many | 16 | TRBV20-1 | CSASPGGPSGANVLTF | TGCAGTGCTAGTCCAGGGGGCCCCTCTGGGGCCAACGTCCTGACTTTC
TRBD1 | TRBJ1-1 | NA | 15 | TRBV5-4 | CASSSNQGAYTEAFF | TGTGCCAGCAGCTCGAACCAGGGGGCCTACACTGAAGCTTTCTTT
NA | TRBJ2-7 | NA | 15 | TRBV5-4 | CASSLDGARNYEQYF | TGTGCCAGCAGCTTGGATGGCGCCCGAAACTACGAGCAGTACTTC
TRBD2 | TRBJ2-2 | NA | 17 | TRBV4-3 | CASSPGTSGSRTGELFF | TGCGCCAGCAGCCCCGGGACTAGCGGGAGTCGCACCGGGGAGCTGTTTTTT
TRBD1 | TRBJ2-7 | many | 16 | TRBV4-2 | CASSQERTGVASEQYF | TGTGCCAGCAGCCAAGAAAGGACAGGGGTGGCGAGCGAGCAGTACTTC
NA | TRBJ2-7 | many | 16 | TRBV28 | CASSLGTAASSYEQYF | TGTGCCAGCAGTTTAGGGACGGCGGCCAGCTCCTACGAGCAGTACTTC
TRBD2 | TRBJ2-1 | many | 14 | TRBV3-1 | CASSHLAGGNEQFF | TGTGCCAGCAGCCACCTAGCGGGGGGCAATGAGCAGTTCTTC
NA | TRBJ1-3 | NA | 15 | TRBV28 | CASSVGGISGNTIYF | TGTGCCAGCAGTGTTGGAGGGATCTCTGGAAACACCATATATTTT
NA | TRBJ1-5 | many | 15 | TRBV7-8 | CASSLAFTGNQPQHF | TGTGCCAGCAGCTTAGCGTTCACAGGCAATCAGCCCCAGCATTTT
NA | TRBJ2-7 | many | 14 | TRBV3-1 | CASSQELAPAEQYF | TGTGCCAGCAGCCAAGAGCTAGCTCCTGCGGAGCAGTACTTC
NA | TRBJ2-1 | many | 16 | TRBV7-2 | CASTPLGGGVGNEQFF | TGTGCCAGCACCCCGCTGGGGGGCGGTGTTGGTAATGAGCAGTTCTTC
NA | TRBJ1-4 | NA | 11 | TRBV29-1 | CSVDTGEKLFF | TGCAGCGTTGACACAGGTGAAAAACTGTTTTTT
NA | TRBJ1-2 | NA | 15 | TRBV9 | CASSGRQGSPYVYTF | TGTGCCAGCAGCGGAAGACAAGGTAGTCCGTACGTGTACACCTTC
TRBD1 | TRBJ1-3 | NA | 15 | TRBV19 | CASKYGDSTGNTIYF | TGTGCCAGTAAATATGGGGACAGTACTGGAAACACCATATATTTT
NA | TRBJ1-1 | many | 13 | TRBV7-8 | CASSPSMNTEAFF | TGTGCCAGCAGCCCCAGTATGAACACTGAAGCTTTCTTT
NA | TRBJ1-5 | many | 12 | TRBV20-1 | CSAHRSNQPQHF | TGCAGTGCTCACAGGAGCAATCAGCCCCAGCATTTT
NA | TRBJ2-2 | many | 15 | TRBV24-1 | CATSDHRYLPGELFF | TGTGCCACCAGTGACCACAGATATCTTCCCGGGGAGCTGTTTTTT
NA | TRBJ2-5 | few | 14 | TRBV4-3 | CASSQDKGMVTQYF | TGCGCCAGCAGCCAAGATAAGGGGATGGTGACCCAGTACTTC
NA | TRBJ2-7 | many | 16 | TRBV3-1 | CASSQDGAGYSYEQYF | TGTGCCAGCAGCCAAGACGGGGCAGGCTACTCCTACGAGCAGTACTTC
TRBD1 | TRBJ2-6 | NA | 15 | TRBV11-3 | CASSTGQAGANVLTF | TGTGCCAGCAGCACCGGACAGGCTGGGGCCAACGTCCTGACTTTC
NA | TRBJ1-5 | many | 14 | TRBV4-1 | CASSRGTENQPQHF | TGCGCCAGCAGCCGTGGGACGGAAAATCAGCCCCAGCATTTT
NA | TRBJ2-7 | many | 14 | TRBV28 | CANPRGCRSYEQYF | TGTGCCAACCCAAGAGGGTGCAGGTCCTACGAGCAGTACTTC
NA | TRBJ1-4 | many | 16 | TRBV4-1 | CASSQDWAATNEKLFF | TGCGCCAGCAGCCAAGATTGGGCCGCAACTAATGAAAAACTGTTTTTT
NA | TRBJ2-1 | many | 15 | TRBV7-3 | CASSSGGGTYNEQFF | TGTGCCAGCAGCTCCGGCGGCGGAACCTACAATGAGCAGTTCTTC
NA | TRBJ2-2 | few | 14 | TRBV5-1 | CASSLEGEAGELFF | TGCGCCAGCAGCTTGGAGGGGGAGGCCGGGGAGCTGTTTTTT
TRBD1 | TRBJ2-7 | few | 16 | TRBV19 | CASSSLDRAESYEQYF | TGTGCCAGTAGTTCCTTGGACAGGGCGGAGTCCTACGAGCAGTACTTC
TRBD2 | TRBJ2-1 | few | 15 | TRBV4-3 | CASSQSTSGTDEQFF | TGCGCCAGCAGCCAATCGACTAGCGGGACAGATGAGCAGTTCTTC
TRBD2 | TRBJ2-5 | many | 15 | TRBV20-1 | CSASPIAGGGETQYF | TGCAGTGCTAGCCCCATAGCGGGAGGGGGGGAGACCCAGTACTTC
NA | TRBJ2-1 | many | 12 | TRBV7-2 | CASSFTGNEQFF | TGTGCCAGCAGCTTTACCGGGAATGAGCAGTTCTTC
NA | TRBJ1-2 | many | 17 | TRBV28 | CASSRSLTTDRNYGYTF | TGTGCCAGCAGTCGATCCCTCACCACGGACAGAAACTATGGCTACACCTTC
NA | TRBJ2-6 | many | 15 | TRBV27 | CASSTRYSGANVLTF | TGTGCCAGCAGCACTAGATACTCTGGGGCCAACGTCCTGACTTTC
TRBD2 | TRBJ2-1 | NA | 18 | TRBV11-2 | CASSLIASGMDSYNEQFF | TGTGCCAGCAGCTTAATCGCTAGCGGGATGGACTCCTACAATGAGCAGTTCTTC
NA | TRBJ2-7 | few | 19 | TRBV7-6 | CASGFSLSGSSPTAYEQYF | TGTGCCAGCGGCTTCTCCCTCAGCGGGTCCTCCCCTACTGCCTACGAGCAGTACTTC
NA | TRBJ1-2 | many | 14 | TRBV29-1 | CSVEEFGQGDGYTF | TGCAGCGTTGAAGAATTTGGGCAGGGAGATGGCTACACCTTC
TRBD1 | TRBJ1-1 | many | 14 | TRBV5-8 | CASSLGDRDTEAFF | TGTGCCAGCAGCTTGGGGGACAGGGACACTGAAGCTTTCTTT
TRBD1 | TRBJ2-5 | many | 15 | TRBV28 | CASSRQGASAETQYF | TGTGCCAGCAGTAGACAGGGGGCAAGTGCAGAGACCCAGTACTTC
NA | TRBJ2-1 | many | 12 | TRBV27 | CASEGDYNEQFF | TGTGCCTCGGAGGGGGACTACAATGAGCAGTTCTTC
NA | TRBJ2-5 | many | 16 | TRBV30 | CAWSVGDVPRQETQYF | TGTGCCTGGAGTGTAGGGGACGTCCCCCGCCAAGAGACCCAGTACTTC
NA | TRBJ2-5 | many | 13 | TRBV7-2 | CASSLAGSTTQYF | TGTGCCAGCAGCTTAGCTGGGAGTACCACCCAGTACTTC
NA | TRBJ2-7 | few | 14 | TRBV12-3/TRBV12-4 | CASSISGTYYEQYF | TGTGCCAGCAGTATTTCCGGGACATACTACGAGCAGTACTTC
TRBD2 | TRBJ2-1 | many | 15 | TRBV6-2/TRBV6-3 | CASSYGLAGGNEQFF | TGTGCCAGCAGTTACGGCCTAGCGGGAGGCAATGAGCAGTTCTTC